Following are 22 T cell receptor beta chains from one sample sequenced in a study of response to subunit inactivated influenza vaccine. TCRdb re-derived calls from the RT-PCR reads in MiXCR, one entry per CDR3 protein. This table has some 850,000 distinct CDR3 sequences, 15% to 20% appearing once. This material consisted of PBMCs from blood, taken approximately 5 days after vaccination. These receptor sequences come from a man aged 45-60 years who received an inactivated influenza vaccine.

There are a few counts of this clonotype. The chain combines TRBV5-1 with TRBJ2-7; D is ambiguous. The V and J ends lost 6 bases and 1 base respectively, with 14 bases between them. The length of the CDR3 is 14 residues. Germline assignment: CDR1 SGHRS and CDR2 YFSETQ. The CDR3 nucleotides are TGCGCCAGCAAGGCCCAGCTGGTGTCCTACGAGCAGTACTTC. This gives the protein CASKAQLVSYEQYF.

In DNA form, the CDR3 reads TGTGCCAGCAGTGAAATGGGACTAGCGGGAGATACAGATACGCAGTATTTT. As protein: CASSEMGLAGDTDTQYF. The rearrangement joins TRBV25-1 to TRBJ2-3; 14 nucleotides match TRBD2. V shed 2 bases and J 3 bases; nucleotides not matched to a gene: 4. Per the germline V gene, CDR1 is MGHDK and CDR2 is SYGVNS. This CDR3 region has 17 residues.

This clonotype showed up just a few times. The chain recombines TRBV7-2 with TRBJ2-7; 10 nucleotides match TRBD2. This CDR3 region has 18 residues. The trim removed 0 bases at V and 2 bases at J, leaving 10 bases unmatched. Germline CDR1 is SGHTA and CDR2 is FQGNSA. CDR3 coding DNA: TGTGCCAGCAGCTTAGCGCTTCCTAGCGGGAGCCCCACCTACGAGCAGTACTTC. It codes for CASSLALPSGSPTYEQYF.

This clonotype has at least ten counts. The chain uses TRBV20-1 and TRBJ2-7; the D is unclear. The V end was cut by 5 bases, the J end by 4 bases, with 15 bases between. The CDR3 runs 13 residues. Germline lookup yields CDR1 DFQATT and CDR2 SNEGSKA (reference sequence). The CDR3 loop is CSAGYPSEYEQYF. CDR3 nucleotide sequence: TGCAGTGCTGGGTACCCTTCGGAGTACGAGCAGTACTTC.

This clonotype turned up a few times. The V call is TRBV6-1, the J call TRBJ1-2, with 7 bases fitting TRBD1. J gave up 4 bases and V 3 bases, and 11 bases lay outside the gene matches. Germline V lookup: CDR1 MNHNS, CDR2 SASEGT. This CDR3 has 16 residues. CDR3 protein: CASSEVSPGTAYGYTF. The CDR3 DNA reads TGTGCCAGCAGTGAGGTCTCTCCCGGGACAGCCTATGGCTACACCTTC.

The genes are TRBV15 and TRBJ2-1, with 11 bases fitting TRBD2. V shed 1 base, J shed 1 base, and the junction held 6 bases outside the gene matches. This CDR3 contains 18 residues. Germline V gene lookup returns CDR1 LNHNV and CDR2 YYDKDF (reference sequence). This chain's CDR3 is CATSRGSGRAGSYNEQFF. In DNA, the CDR3 is TGTGCCACCAGCAGAGGTAGCGGGAGGGCCGGGTCCTACAATGAGCAGTTCTTC.

At least ten counts were recorded for this clonotype. A read error may produce the germline difference seen at one junction end. The chain is built from TRBV7-7 and TRBJ2-2; possible D gene TRBD2, 6 bases. Germline V gene sequence: CDR1 SSHAT, CDR2 FNYEAQ (reference sequence). The CDR3 extends over 14 amino acids. The CDR3 bases are TGTGCTAGCAGAAGGGACTTTTGGGCCGGGGAGCTGTTTTTT. It yields the protein CASRRDFWAGELFF.

This rearrangement joins TRBV7-2 to TRBJ2-5; 11 positions match TRBD2. Unmatched junction bases numbered 5, after V lost 4 bases and J lost 4 bases. The CDR3 covers 15 residues. Germline CDR1 reads SGHTA; CDR2 reads FQGNSA. In DNA, the CDR3 is TGTGCCAGCAGCTATAGCGGGGGGGCCGCAGAGACCCAGTACTTC. This encodes CASSYSGGAAETQYF.

This clonotype was observed at least ten times. This chain uses TRBV12-3 or TRBV12-4 with TRBJ2-7; D remains ambiguous. Trimming left V 0 bases short and J 5 bases short, with 11 bases between. This CDR3 has 14 amino acids. The CDR3 reads CASSLAWSHDEQYF. The CDR3 DNA sequence: TGTGCCAGCAGTTTAGCATGGTCCCACGACGAGCAGTACTTC.

This clonotype was seen a few times. The genes are TRBV9 and TRBJ1-1; D is uncertain. Germline V gene lookup returns CDR1 SGDLS and CDR2 YYNGEE. The CDR3 contains 14 residues. With 3 bases removed from V and 0 bases from J, the gap between germline ends came to 9 bases. The CDR3 DNA reads as TGTGCCAGCAGCGCCCGGACGGTGAACACTGAAGCTTTCTTT. Translated, it gives CASSARTVNTEAFF.

This chain uses TRBV15 with TRBJ1-1, with D maybe TRBD1 (5 bases). The CDR3 covers 14 residues. The germline CDR1 and CDR2 sequences are LNHNV and YYDKDF (reference sequence). Trimming removed 5 bases at V and 4 bases at J, with 14 bases between. The CDR3 loop is CATSGRGEATEAFF. The CDR3 DNA sequence: TGTGCCACCAGCGGACGAGGGGAGGCCACTGAAGCTTTCTTT.

This chain joins TRBV20-1 and TRBJ2-1; a weak D match, TRBD1 (6 bases). Germline CDR1 DFQATT, CDR2 SNEGSKA (reference sequence). Deletions cut 6 bases from V and 0 bases from J, with 12 bases between. This CDR3 region has 14 residues. The CDR3 bases are TGCAGTGCGCTCGACAGGAGCTCCTACAATGAGCAGTTCTTC. Translating it yields CSALDRSSYNEQFF.

This chain connects TRBV12-3 or TRBV12-4 to TRBJ2-3, with D uncertain. V was pared by 7 bases and J by 1 base, with 18 bases between. This CDR3 has 16 amino acids. The CDR3 DNA is TGTGCCAGCACCAAGCCAGGAGCGCCTGGCACAGATACGCAGTATTTT. Its translation is CASTKPGAPGTDTQYF.

This clonotype came up a few times. The rearrangement joins TRBV7-2 to TRBJ2-3; 10 bases map to TRBD2. The V gene end was trimmed by 6 bases and the J gene end by 4 bases; junction bases not matched to a gene: 7. Germline CDR1 reads SGHTA; CDR2 reads FQGNSA. CDR3 length equals 15 residues. CDR3 DNA: TGTGCCAGCAGGCGAACTAGCGGGGCGGCAGATACGCAGTATTTT. Protein sequence: CASRRTSGAADTQYF.

This chain joins TRBV10-3 and TRBJ2-7; D is uncertain. V shed 3 bases and J shed 6 bases, with 9 bases lying between them. In germline, CDR1 is ENHRY, CDR2 SYGVKD. The CDR3 length is 12 residues. The CDR3 DNA is TGTGCCATCAGTGAACGGCTGGGCGAGCAGTACTTC. This encodes CAISERLGEQYF.

This chain uses TRBV9 with TRBJ2-7, with 7 bases aligning to TRBD1. The CDR3 length is 14 residues. V lost 0 bases, J lost 0 bases, and 0 bases stayed unmatched. Germline values: CDR1 SGDLS, CDR2 YYNGEE. The CDR3 region is CASSVGDSSYEQYF. The CDR3, as DNA: TGTGCCAGCAGCGTAGGGGACAGCTCCTACGAGCAGTACTTC.

The V gene is TRBV12-3 or TRBV12-4, the J gene TRBJ2-4, with a tentative D call TRBD1 (5 bases). V gave up 5 bases and J gave up 8 bases, with 16 bases separating them. The CDR3 length is 14 residues. In DNA, the CDR3 is TGTGCCAGCAGTCACCAGGGCTGGGGTGACATTCAGTACTTC. This translates into CASSHQGWGDIQYF.

The chain is built from TRBV20-1 and TRBJ2-1; the D gene is possibly TRBD2 (6 bases). Per the germline V gene, CDR1 is DFQATT and CDR2 is SNEGSKA (reference sequence). The CDR3 spans 18 residues. Trimming took off 1 base at V and 10 bases at J, with 29 bases between the two ends. CDR3 nucleotide sequence: TGCAGTGCTAGAGCCGGGGGACTCGACCGAAATCCTATTTTGGAGCAGTTCTTC. Translated: CSARAGGLDRNPILEQFF.

This clonotype was found many times. The rearrangement links TRBV4-1 to TRBJ2-3; 7 nucleotides match TRBD1. J gave up 0 bases and V 1 base, and 7 bases lay outside the gene matches. The CDR3 sequence is 17 residues long. Germline V CDR1 and CDR2: MGHRA, YSYEKL. CDR3 sequence: CASSQAPTGASTDTQYF. The CDR3 DNA sequence: TGCGCCAGCAGCCAAGCCCCTACAGGGGCCAGCACAGATACGCAGTATTTT.

This clonotype was seen a handful of times. This rearrangement joins TRBV2 to TRBJ1-1, with D hard to call. Per germline, CDR1 SNHLY and CDR2 FYNNEI. CDR3 length: 14 amino acids. With 6 bases removed from V and 1 base from J, the gap between germline ends came to 12 bases. CDR3 in DNA: TGTGCCAGCAGACAACTAAGCGGGAACACTGAAGCTTTCTTT. Translated, it gives CASRQLSGNTEAFF.

This clonotype was counted many times. V gene TRBV4-3 combines with J gene TRBJ2-7; D uncertain. Per the germline V gene, CDR1 is LGHNA and CDR2 is YSLEER. This CDR3 contains 16 residues. Deletions cut 1 base from V and 0 bases from J, with 13 bases between. The CDR3 coding sequence is TGCGCCAGCAGCCAAGGGGTAGCAGGTTCCTCCTACGAGCAGTACTTC. Amino acid sequence: CASSQGVAGSSYEQYF.

Only a few counts were recorded for this clonotype. The chain combines TRBV7-2 with TRBJ1-2; 10 bases map to TRBD1. The CDR3 totals 15 residues. V was clipped by 5 bases and J by 2 bases; unmatched bases: 5. Germline V gives CDR1 SGHTA, CDR2 FQGNSA. This chain's CDR3 is CASSIPGQGNYGYTF. The CDR3 DNA follows: TGTGCCAGCAGCATCCCGGGACAGGGGAACTATGGCTACACCTTC.